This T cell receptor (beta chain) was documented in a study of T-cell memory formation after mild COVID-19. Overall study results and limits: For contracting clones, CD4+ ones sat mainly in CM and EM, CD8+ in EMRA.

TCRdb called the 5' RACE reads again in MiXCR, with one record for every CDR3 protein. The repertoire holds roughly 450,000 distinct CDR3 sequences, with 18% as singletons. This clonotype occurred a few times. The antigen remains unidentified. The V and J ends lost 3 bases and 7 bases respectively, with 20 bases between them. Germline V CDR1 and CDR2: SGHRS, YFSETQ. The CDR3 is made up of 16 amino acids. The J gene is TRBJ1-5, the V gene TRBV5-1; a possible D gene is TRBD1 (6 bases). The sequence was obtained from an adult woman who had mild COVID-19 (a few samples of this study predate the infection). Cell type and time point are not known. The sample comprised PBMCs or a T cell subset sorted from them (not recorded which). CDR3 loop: CASSSMGGLQRQPQHF. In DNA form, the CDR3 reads TGCGCCAGCAGCTCAATGGGGGGCCTTCAAAGACAGCCCCAGCATTTT.